This TCR beta chain is drawn from a study of T cell changes during pregnancy in multiple sclerosis. TCRdb's copy holds only in-frame clones and misses some; the assay was immunoSEQ multiplex PCR. The sample holds about 100,000 clones, approximately 90% seen once. The material was peripheral blood, obtained after pregnancy. The clonotype comes from a female donor with multiple sclerosis, enrolled in a pregnancy study.

The CDR3, as DNA: TGTGCCAGCAGTGAATCCATGAACACTGAAGCTTTCTTT. It codes for CASSESMNTEAFF. The chain is built from TRBV6-1 and TRBJ1-1; no reliable D call. Germline CDR1 is MNHNS and CDR2 is SASEGT. CDR3 length: 13 amino acids. Trimming cost V 2 bases and J 0 bases, with 4 bases left between them.